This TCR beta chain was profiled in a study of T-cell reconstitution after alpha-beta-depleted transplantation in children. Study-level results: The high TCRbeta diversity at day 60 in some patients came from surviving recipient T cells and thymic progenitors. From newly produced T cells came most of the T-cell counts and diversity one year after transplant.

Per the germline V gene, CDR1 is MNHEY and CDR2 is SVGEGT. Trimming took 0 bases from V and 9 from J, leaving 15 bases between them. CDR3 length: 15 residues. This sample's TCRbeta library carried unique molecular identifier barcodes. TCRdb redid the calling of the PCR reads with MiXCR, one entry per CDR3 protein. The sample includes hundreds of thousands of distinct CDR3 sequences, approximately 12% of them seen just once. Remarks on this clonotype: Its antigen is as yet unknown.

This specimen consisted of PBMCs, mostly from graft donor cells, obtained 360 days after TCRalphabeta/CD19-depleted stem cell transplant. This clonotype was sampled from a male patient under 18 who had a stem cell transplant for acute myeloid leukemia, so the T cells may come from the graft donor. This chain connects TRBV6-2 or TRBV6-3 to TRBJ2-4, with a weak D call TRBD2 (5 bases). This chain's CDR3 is CASSYSWESRRIQYF. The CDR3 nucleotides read TGTGCCAGCAGTTACTCGTGGGAGAGTCGGCGCATTCAGTACTTC.